Below, one T cell receptor beta chain is given with its context. All patients relapsed after autologous stem cell transplantation, and brentuximab vedotin exposure varied. The sample belongs to a study of PD-1 blockade in classical Hodgkin lymphoma. Data came from immunoSEQ multiplex PCR; TCRdb stores just in-frame clones and leaves some out. The sample consists of 46,000 or so clones, about three quarters of them appearing once. V shed 4 bases and J 9 bases; nucleotides not matched to a gene: 6. Germline CDR1 SGHNT, CDR2 YENEEA. This CDR3 spans 16 amino acids. The sample here was peripheral blood mononuclear cells (PBMCs), taken before the second cycle of nivolumab. The chain carries TRBV11-3 and TRBJ2-1, with TRBD2 identical over 16 bases. The receptor's source is a human donor with classical Hodgkin lymphoma. The CDR3 region has the DNA TGTGCCAGCAGCTCAGGGACTAGCGGGAGGGCCAGTGAGCAGTTCTTC. Translated, it gives CASSSGTSGRASEQFF.